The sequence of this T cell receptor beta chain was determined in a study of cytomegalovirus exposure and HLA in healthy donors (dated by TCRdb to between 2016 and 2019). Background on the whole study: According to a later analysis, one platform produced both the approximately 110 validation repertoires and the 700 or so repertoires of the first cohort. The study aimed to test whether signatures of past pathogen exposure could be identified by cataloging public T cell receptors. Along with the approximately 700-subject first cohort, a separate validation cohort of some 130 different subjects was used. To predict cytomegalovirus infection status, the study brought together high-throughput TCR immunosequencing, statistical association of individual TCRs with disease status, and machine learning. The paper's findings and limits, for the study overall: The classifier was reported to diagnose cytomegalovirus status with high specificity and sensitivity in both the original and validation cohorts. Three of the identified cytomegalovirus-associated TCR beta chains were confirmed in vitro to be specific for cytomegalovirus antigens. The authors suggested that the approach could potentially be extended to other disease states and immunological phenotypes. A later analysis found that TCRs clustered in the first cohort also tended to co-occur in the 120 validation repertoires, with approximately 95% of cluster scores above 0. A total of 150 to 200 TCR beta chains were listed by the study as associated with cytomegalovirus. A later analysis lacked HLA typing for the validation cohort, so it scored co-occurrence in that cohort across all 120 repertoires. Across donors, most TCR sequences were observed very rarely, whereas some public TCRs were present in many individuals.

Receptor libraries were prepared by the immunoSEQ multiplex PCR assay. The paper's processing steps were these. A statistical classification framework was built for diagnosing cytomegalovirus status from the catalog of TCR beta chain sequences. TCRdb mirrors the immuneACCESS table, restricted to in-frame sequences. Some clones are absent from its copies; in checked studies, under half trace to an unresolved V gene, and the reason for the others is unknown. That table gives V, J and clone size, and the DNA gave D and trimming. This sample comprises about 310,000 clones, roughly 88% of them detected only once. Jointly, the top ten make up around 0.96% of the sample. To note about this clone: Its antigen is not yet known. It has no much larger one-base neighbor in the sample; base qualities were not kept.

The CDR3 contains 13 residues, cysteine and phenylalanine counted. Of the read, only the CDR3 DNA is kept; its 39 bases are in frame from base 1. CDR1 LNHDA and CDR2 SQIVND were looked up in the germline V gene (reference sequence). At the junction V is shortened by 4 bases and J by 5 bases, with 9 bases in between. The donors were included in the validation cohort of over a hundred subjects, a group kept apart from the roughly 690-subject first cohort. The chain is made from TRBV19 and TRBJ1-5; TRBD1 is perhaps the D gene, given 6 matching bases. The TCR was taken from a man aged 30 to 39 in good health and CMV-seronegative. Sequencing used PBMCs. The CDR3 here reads CASSNSGDQPQHF. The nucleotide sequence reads TGTGCCAGTAGTAATTCAGGGGATCAGCCCCAGCATTTT.